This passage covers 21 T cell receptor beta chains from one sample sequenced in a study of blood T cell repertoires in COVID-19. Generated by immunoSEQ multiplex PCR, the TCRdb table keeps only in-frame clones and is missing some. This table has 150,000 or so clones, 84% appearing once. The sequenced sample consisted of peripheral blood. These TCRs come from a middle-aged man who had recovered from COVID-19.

CDR3 DNA sequence: TGTGCCAGCCGCCTCGGGAACACTGAAGCTTTCTTT. Translated: CASRLGNTEAFF. The J gene is TRBJ1-1, the V gene TRBV3-1 (or the pseudogene TRBV3-2), with D unresolved. V was pared by 8 bases and J by 1 base, with 8 bases between. The CDR3 length is 12 residues. CDR1 is LGHDT, CDR2 YNNKEL, per germline (reference sequence).

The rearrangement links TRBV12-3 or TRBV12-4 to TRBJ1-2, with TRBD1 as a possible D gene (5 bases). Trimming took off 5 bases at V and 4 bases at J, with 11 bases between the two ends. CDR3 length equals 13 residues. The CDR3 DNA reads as TGTGCCAGCAGTCCGGACACCTTCTATGGCTACACCTTC. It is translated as CASSPDTFYGYTF.

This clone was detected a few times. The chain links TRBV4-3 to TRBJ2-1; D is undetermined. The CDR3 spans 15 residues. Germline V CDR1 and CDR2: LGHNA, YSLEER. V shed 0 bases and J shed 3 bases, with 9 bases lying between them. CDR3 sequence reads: CASSQDWQIYNEQFF. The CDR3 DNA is TGCGCCAGCAGCCAAGATTGGCAGATCTACAATGAGCAGTTCTTC.

The CDR3 DNA follows: TGTGCCAGTAGTTACAGGACCTCCTACGAGCAGTACTTC. As protein: CASSYRTSYEQYF. V gene TRBV19 combines with J gene TRBJ2-7, with a possible D match to TRBD1 (5 bases). Germline lookup yields CDR1 LNHDA and CDR2 SQIVND (reference sequence). The V end was cut by 5 bases, the J end by 0 bases, with 8 bases between. The CDR3 extends over 13 amino acids.

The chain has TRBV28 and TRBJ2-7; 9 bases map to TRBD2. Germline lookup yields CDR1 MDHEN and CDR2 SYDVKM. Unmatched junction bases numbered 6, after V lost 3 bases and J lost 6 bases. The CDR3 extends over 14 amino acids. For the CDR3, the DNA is TGTGCCAGCAGTTTGCCCGGGACTAGCTTCGAGCAGTACTTC. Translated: CASSLPGTSFEQYF.

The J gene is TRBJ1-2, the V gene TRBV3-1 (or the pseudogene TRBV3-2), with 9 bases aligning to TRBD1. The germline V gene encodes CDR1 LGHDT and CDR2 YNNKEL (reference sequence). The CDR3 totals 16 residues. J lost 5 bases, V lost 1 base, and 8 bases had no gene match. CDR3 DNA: TGTGCCAGCAGCCAAGCGTGGACAGGGGCGTCTTATGGCTACACCTTC. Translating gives CASSQAWTGASYGYTF.

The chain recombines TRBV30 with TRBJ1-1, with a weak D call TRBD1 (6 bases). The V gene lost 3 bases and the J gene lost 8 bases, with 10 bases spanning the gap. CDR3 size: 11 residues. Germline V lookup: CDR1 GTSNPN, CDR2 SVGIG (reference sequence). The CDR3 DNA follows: TGTGCCTGGAGCATAACAGGGGAAGCTTTCTTT. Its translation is CAWSITGEAFF. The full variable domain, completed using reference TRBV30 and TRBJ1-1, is SQTIHQWPATLVQPVGSPLSLECTVEGTSNPNLYWYRQAAGRGLQLLFYSVGIGQISSEVPQNLSASRPQDRQFILSSKKLLLSDSGFYLCAWSITGEAFFGQGTRLTVV.

CDR3 loop: CASSLGQDQPQHF. The CDR3 nucleotides are TGTGCCAGCAGCTTAGGCCAGGATCAGCCCCAGCATTTT. The rearrangement links TRBV5-4 to TRBJ1-5; D call uncertain. The germline V and J ends were trimmed by 2 bases and 5 bases, with 8 bases remaining between them. The length of the CDR3 is 13 residues. Germline V lookup: CDR1 SGHNT, CDR2 YYREEE (reference sequence).

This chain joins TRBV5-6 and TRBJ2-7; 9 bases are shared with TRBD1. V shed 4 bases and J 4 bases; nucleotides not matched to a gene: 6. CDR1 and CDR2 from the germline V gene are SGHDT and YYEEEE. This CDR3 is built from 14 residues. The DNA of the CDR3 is TGTGCCAGCAGCCCAGGGACAGGGATTTACGAGCAGTACTTC. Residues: CASSPGTGIYEQYF.

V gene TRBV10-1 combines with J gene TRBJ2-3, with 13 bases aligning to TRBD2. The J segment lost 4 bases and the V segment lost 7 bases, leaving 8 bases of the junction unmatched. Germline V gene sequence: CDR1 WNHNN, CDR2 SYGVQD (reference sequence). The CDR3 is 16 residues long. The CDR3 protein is CASTQTSGGPADTQYF. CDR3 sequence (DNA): TGCGCCAGCACCCAGACTAGCGGGGGGCCCGCAGATACGCAGTATTTT.

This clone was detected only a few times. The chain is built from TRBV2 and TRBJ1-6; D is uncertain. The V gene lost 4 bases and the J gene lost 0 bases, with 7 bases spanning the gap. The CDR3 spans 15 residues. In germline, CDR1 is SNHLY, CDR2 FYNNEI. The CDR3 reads CASSGGSSYNSPLHF. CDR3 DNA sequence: TGTGCCAGCAGTGGAGGGAGCTCCTATAATTCACCCCTCCACTTT.

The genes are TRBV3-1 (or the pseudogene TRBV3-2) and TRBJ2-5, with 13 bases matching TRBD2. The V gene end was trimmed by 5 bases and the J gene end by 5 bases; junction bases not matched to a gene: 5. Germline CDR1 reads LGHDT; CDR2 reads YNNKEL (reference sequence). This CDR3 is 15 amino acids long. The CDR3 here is CASSTGTSGMETQYF. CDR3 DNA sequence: TGTGCCAGCAGCACCGGGACTAGCGGGATGGAGACCCAGTACTTC.

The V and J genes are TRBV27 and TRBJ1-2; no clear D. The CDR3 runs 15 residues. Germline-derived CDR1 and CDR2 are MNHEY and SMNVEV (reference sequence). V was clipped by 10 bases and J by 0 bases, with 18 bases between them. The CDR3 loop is CANDSVAVPNYGYTF. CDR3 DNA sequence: TGTGCCAACGACTCTGTGGCCGTACCTAACTATGGCTACACCTTC.

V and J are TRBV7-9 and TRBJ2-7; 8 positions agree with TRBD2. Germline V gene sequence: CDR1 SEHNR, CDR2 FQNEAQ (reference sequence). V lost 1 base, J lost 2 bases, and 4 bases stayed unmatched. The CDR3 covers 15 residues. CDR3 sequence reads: CASSLVGLGAYEQYF. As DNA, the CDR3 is TGTGCCAGCAGCTTAGTGGGACTAGGGGCCTACGAGCAGTACTTC.

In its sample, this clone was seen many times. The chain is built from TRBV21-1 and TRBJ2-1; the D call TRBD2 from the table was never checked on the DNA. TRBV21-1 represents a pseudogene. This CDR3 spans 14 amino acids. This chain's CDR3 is CASSKYSSYNEQFF. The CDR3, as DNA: TGTGCCAGCAGCAAATATAGCTCCTACAATGAGCAGTTCTTC.

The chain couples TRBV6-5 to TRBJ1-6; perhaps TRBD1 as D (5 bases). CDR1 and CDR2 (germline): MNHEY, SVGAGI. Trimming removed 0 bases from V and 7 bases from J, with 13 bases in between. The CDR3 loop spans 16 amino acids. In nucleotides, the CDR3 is TGTGCCAGCAGTTACTCGCAGGGTGGGATCAATTCACCCCTCCACTTT. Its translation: CASSYSQGGINSPLHF.

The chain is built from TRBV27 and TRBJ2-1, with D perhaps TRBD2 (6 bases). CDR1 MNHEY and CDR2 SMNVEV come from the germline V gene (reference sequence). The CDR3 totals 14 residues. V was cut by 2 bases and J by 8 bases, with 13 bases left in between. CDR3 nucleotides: TGTGCCAGCAGTTTAGGCCTCCGGAGGGATGAGCAGTTCTTC. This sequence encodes CASSLGLRRDEQFF.

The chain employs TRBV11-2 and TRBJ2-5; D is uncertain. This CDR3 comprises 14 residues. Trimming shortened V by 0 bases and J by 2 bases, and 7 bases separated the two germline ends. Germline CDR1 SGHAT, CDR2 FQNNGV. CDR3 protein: CASSLDVRQETQYF. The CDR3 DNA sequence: TGTGCCAGCAGCTTAGATGTCAGACAAGAGACCCAGTACTTC.

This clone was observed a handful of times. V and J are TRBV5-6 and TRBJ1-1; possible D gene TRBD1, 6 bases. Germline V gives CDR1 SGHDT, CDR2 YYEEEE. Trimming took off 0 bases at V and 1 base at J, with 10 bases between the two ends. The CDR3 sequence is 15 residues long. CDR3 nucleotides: TGTGCCAGCAGCTTGGGACAGGACTCGAACACTGAAGCTTTCTTT. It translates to CASSLGQDSNTEAFF.

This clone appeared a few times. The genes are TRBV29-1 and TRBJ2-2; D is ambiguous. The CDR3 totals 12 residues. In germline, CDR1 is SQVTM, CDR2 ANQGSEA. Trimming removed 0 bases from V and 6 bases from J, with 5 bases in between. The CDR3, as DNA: TGCAGCGTTGAAGATCGGGCCGGGGAGCTGTTTTTT. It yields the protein CSVEDRAGELFF.

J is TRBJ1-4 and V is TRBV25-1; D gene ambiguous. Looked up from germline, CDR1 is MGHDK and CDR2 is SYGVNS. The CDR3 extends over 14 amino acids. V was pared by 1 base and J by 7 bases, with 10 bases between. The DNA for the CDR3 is TGTGCCAGCAGTGAATCCGGGATGCGTGAAAAACTGTTTTTT. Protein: CASSESGMREKLFF. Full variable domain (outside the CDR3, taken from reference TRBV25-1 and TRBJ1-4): EADIYQTPRYLVIGTGKKITLECSQTMGHDKMYWYQQDPGMELHLIHYSYGVNSTEKGDLSSESTVSRIRTEHFPLTLESARPSHTSQYLCASSESGMREKLFFGSGTQLSVL.